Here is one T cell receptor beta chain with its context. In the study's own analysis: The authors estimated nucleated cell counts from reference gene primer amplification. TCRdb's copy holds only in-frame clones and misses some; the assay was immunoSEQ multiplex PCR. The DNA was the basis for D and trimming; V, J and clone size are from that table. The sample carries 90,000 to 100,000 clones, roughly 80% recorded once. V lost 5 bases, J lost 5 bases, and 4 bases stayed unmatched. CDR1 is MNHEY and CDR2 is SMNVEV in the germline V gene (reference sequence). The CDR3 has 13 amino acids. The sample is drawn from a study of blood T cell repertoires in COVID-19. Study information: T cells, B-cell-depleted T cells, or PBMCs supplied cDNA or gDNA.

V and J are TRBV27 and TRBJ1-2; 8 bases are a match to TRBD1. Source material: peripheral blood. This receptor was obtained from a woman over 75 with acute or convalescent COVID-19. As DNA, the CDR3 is TGTGCCAGCAGTCTGGACAGGGAATATGGCTACACCTTC. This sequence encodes CASSLDREYGYTF.